These 7 T cell receptor beta chains came from one sample sequenced in a study of regulatory T cells in long-lasting Graves disease. Time point in this sample: newly diagnosed GD, antithyroid drugs for less than 3 months. PBMCs provided the RNA from which the TCR library was made. HTBI primers from iRepertoire and Arm-PCR of CDR3 regions yielded the TCR beta libraries. TCRdb reprocessed the multiplex PCR reads with MiXCR, giving one entry per CDR3 protein. The profile shows about 470,000 distinct CDR3 sequences, just under 15% of them singletons. The data were also submitted as part of a second study, on T cells in Graves' hyperthyroidism and ophthalmopathy.

The sample was peripheral blood mononuclear cells (PBMCs), taken at new diagnosis, from a patient treated with antithyroid drugs. The receptors originated from a woman under 40 with Graves disease.

This clonotype was observed a handful of times. The gene calls are TRBV20-1 and TRBJ2-7; perhaps D is TRBD1 or TRBD2 (6 bases each). V was clipped by 1 base and J by 1 base, with 11 bases between them. Germline V CDR1 and CDR2: DFQATT, SNEGSKA (reference sequence). This CDR3 is built from 14 residues. This CDR3 reads CSARVPGASYEQYF. In DNA form, the CDR3 reads TGCAGTGCTAGAGTCCCGGGGGCGTCCTACGAGCAGTACTTC.

There are a few counts of this clonotype. The rearrangement links TRBV5-1 to TRBJ2-3; the D is unclear. The CDR3 is made up of 13 amino acids. Germline CDR1 SGHRS, CDR2 YFSETQ. Between the trimmed V and J ends, which lost 4 bases and 6 bases, there was a span of 12 bases. CDR3 nucleotide sequence: TGCGCCAGCAGCCCTGGGATTGGGGATACGCAGTATTTT. Its translation is CASSPGIGDTQYF.

This clonotype was counted between two and nine times. V and J are TRBV2 and TRBJ2-2; D remains unclear. Trimming removed 1 base at V and 6 bases at J, with 12 bases between. The germline V gene encodes CDR1 SNHLY and CDR2 FYNNEI. This CDR3 is built from 15 residues. CDR3 in DNA: TGTGCCAGCAGTGAAGACGGGTCCTTGGCCGGGGAGCTGTTTTTT. Translated: CASSEDGSLAGELFF.

The chain joins TRBV6-1 to TRBJ2-2; 7 bases match TRBD1. The CDR3 consists of 14 residues. Germline lookup yields CDR1 MNHNS and CDR2 SASEGT. V trimming: 4 bases; J trimming: 5 bases; junction bases outside the gene matches: 4. CDR3 in DNA: TGTGCCAGCAGTGCCGGGACAGTAACCGGGGAGCTGTTTTTT. Translated, it gives CASSAGTVTGELFF.

This clonotype was detected many times. The chain has TRBV27 and TRBJ2-7, with D maybe TRBD1 (5 bases). Trimming stripped 0 bases from V and 6 bases from J, with 9 bases between. The CDR3 length is 13 residues. Germline V gene data show CDR1 as MNHEY and CDR2 as SMNVEV (reference sequence). CDR3 in amino acids: CASSLSSRVEQYF. Written as DNA, the CDR3 is TGTGCCAGCAGTTTATCGAGCAGGGTCGAGCAGTACTTC.

This clonotype was seen at least ten times. The chain employs TRBV5-1 and TRBJ2-7; 7 bases are shared with TRBD1. The CDR3 spans 14 residues. The J segment lost 9 bases and the V segment lost 4 bases, leaving 13 bases of the junction unmatched. CDR1 SGHRS and CDR2 YFSETQ come from the germline V gene. CDR3 in amino acids: CASSPTGQQVGQYF. CDR3 DNA: TGCGCCAGCAGCCCGACGGGACAGCAGGTCGGGCAGTACTTC.

This sequence joins TRBV7-2 and TRBJ2-1; D is perhaps TRBD1 (6 bases). The CDR3 spans 14 residues. The germline gives CDR1 SGHTA, CDR2 FQGNSA. Trimming shortened V by 8 bases and J by 5 bases, and 16 bases separated the two germline ends. The CDR3: CASLPGVYHNEQFF. CDR3 DNA: TGTGCCAGCCTTCCAGGGGTGTACCACAATGAGCAGTTCTTC. Based on the CDR3 plus reference TRBV7-2 and TRBJ2-1, the full variable domain is GAGVSQSPSNKVTEKGKDVELRCDPISGHTALYWYRQSLGQGLEFLIYFQGNSAPDKSGLPSDRFSAERTGGSVSTLTIQRTQQEDSAVYLCASLPGVYHNEQFFGPGTRLTVL.